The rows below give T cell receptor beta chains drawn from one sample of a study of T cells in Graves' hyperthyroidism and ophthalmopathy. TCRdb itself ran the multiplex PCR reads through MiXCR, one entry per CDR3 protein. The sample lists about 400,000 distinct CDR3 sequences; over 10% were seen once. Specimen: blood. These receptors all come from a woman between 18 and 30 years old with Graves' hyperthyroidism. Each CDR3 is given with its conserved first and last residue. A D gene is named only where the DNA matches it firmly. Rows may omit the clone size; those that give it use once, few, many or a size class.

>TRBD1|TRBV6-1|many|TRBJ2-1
TGTGCCAGCAGGCCTCTCCGGGACAGGGTCTACAATGAGCAGTTCTTC
CASRPLRDRVYNEQFF
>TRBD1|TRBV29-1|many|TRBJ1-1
TGCAGCGTTTTGGGGTTGGGGACAGGTGAATTGAACACTGAAGCTTTCTTT
CSVLGLGTGELNTEAFF
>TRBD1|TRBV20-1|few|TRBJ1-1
TGCAGTTTCAGCGGACAGGTGGAACTCGGAGCTTTCTTT
CSFSGQVELGAFF
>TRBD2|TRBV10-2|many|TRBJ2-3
TGCGCCAGTCGGACTAGCGGGAGTACAGATACGCAGTATTTT
CASRTSGSTDTQYF
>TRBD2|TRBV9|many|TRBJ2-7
TGTGCCAGCAGCGTAGGTACTAGCGGATACGAGCAGTACTTC
CASSVGTSGYEQYF
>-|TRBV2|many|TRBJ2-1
TGTGCCAGCAGAGCAGCACTTATCATCACTATAGATGAGCAGTTCTTC
CASRAALIITIDEQFF
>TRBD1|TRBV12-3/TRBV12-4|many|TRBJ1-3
TGTGCCAGCAGCACGACAGGGTACGACTATTTT
CASSTTGYDYF
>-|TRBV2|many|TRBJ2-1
TGTGCCAGCCGGTTAGGGAATGAGCAGTTCTTC
CASRLGNEQFF
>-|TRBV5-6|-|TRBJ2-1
TGTGCCAGCAGCATCAGGGGATGGTCCTACAATGAGCAGTTCTTC
CASSIRGWSYNEQFF
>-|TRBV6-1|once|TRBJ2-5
TGTGCCAGCAGTGAAGACAGACTTCAAGAGACCCAGTACTTC
CASSEDRLQETQYF
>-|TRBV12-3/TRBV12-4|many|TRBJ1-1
TGTGCCAGCAGTCGAAGACAACCGAACACTGAAGCTTTCTTT
CASSRRQPNTEAFF
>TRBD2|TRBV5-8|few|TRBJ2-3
TGTGCCAGCAGCTTGGGGGCGGGAGATATAGATACGCAGTATTTT
CASSLGAGDIDTQYF
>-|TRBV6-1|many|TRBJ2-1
TGTGCCAGCAGTGATGGGCAGGGATCGGGGGAGCAGTTCTTC
CASSDGQGSGEQFF
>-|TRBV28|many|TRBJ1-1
TGTGCCAGCAGTTTTATCCGGACGGGCACTGAAGCTTTCTTT
CASSFIRTGTEAFF
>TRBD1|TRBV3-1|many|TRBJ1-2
TGTGCCAGCAGCCCATCCTACACGACAGGGTCGTATGGCTACACCTTC
CASSPSYTTGSYGYTF
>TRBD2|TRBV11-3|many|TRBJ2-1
TGTGCCAGCAGCTTCCGGGAGGGGACCCACAATGAGCAGTTCTTC
CASSFREGTHNEQFF
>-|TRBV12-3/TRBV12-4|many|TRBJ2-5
TGTGCCAGCAGTTTAGACTCGCAAGAGACCCAGTACTTC
CASSLDSQETQYF
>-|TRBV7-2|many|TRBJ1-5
TGTGCCAGCAGCTCACAACCTCATCAGCCCCAGCATTTT
CASSSQPHQPQHF
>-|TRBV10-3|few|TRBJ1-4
TGTGCCATCAGCAGGGTTAATGAAAAACTGTTTTTT
CAISRVNEKLFF
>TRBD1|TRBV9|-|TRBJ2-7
TGTGCCAGCAGCGTCTTCGGACAGGGGGACGAGCAGTACTTC
CASSVFGQGDEQYF